This paragraph covers one T cell receptor beta chain sequence. The CDR3 is made up of 14 amino acids. V was cut by 7 bases and J by 4 bases, with 17 bases left in between. Per germline, CDR1 SGHRS and CDR2 YFSETQ. Using immunoSEQ multiplex PCR, the repertoire was profiled, and TCRdb retains in-frame clones only, with some absent. There are about 100,000 clones in the sample; more than 70% occur only once, and 4% to 5% lies in the top ten. The sample originates from a study of T cell responses to AZD1222 COVID-19 vaccine. The rearrangement links TRBV5-1 to TRBJ1-2, with D maybe TRBD1 (5 bases). The sequences come from peripheral blood, collected on day 0 of MenACWY control vaccination. The receptor was isolated from an adult in good health. The CDR3, as DNA: TGCGCCAGCGGCGGGACCCTCGGGGGCTATGGCTACACCTTC. This gives the protein CASGGTLGGYGYTF. Using reference TRBV5-1 and TRBJ1-2 for the parts outside the CDR3, the full variable domain is KAGVTQTPRYLIKTRGQQVTLSCSPISGHRSVSWYQQTPGQGLQFLFEYFSETQRNKGNFPGRFSGRQFSNSRSEMNVSTLELGDSALYLCASGGTLGGYGYTFGSGTRLTVV.